The rows below give T cell receptor beta chains drawn from one sample of a study of blood T cell repertoires in COVID-19. Produced via immunoSEQ multiplex PCR; TCRdb's table is partial and in-frame only. The sample carries about 210,000 clones, 90% to 95% recorded once. Sequenced: peripheral blood. These receptor sequences come from a man aged 25 to 40 with acute or convalescent COVID-19. Each CDR3 is given with its conserved first and last residue. D genes are given only for firm matches. The size of a clone is reported for some rows only, either as once, few or many, or as a class for expanded clones.

v_gene: TRBV19
d_gene: .
abundance: .
j_gene: TRBJ2-3
CDR3nt: TGTGCCAGTAGTAACCGGGGTGGGATAGATACGCAGTATTTT
CDR3aa: CASSNRGGIDTQYF

v_gene: TRBV5-1
d_gene: TRBD2
abundance: once
j_gene: TRBJ2-1
CDR3nt: TGCGCCAGCAGCGTTCAGACTAGCGGAGATCACAATGAGCAGTTCTTC
CDR3aa: CASSVQTSGDHNEQFF

v_gene: TRBV5-1
d_gene: .
abundance: .
j_gene: TRBJ2-1
CDR3nt: TGCGCCAGCAGCTTGTTTGGGGCGGACCCCAGGTACAATGAGCAGTTCTTC
CDR3aa: CASSLFGADPRYNEQFF

v_gene: TRBV21-1
d_gene: .
abundance: once
j_gene: TRBJ1-4
CDR3nt: TGTGCCAGCAGCGGACAACGCGACGCCGCAACTAATGAAAAACTGTTTTTT
CDR3aa: CASSGQRDAATNEKLFF

v_gene: TRBV5-1
d_gene: .
abundance: .
j_gene: TRBJ2-2
CDR3nt: TGCGCCAGCAGCTTGGATCAGGGGGGCGCCGGGGAGCTGTTTTTT
CDR3aa: CASSLDQGGAGELFF

v_gene: TRBV7-9
d_gene: TRBD1
abundance: .
j_gene: TRBJ1-6
CDR3nt: TGTGCCAGCAGCTTAGCCACGACAGGGGCCTTTGGGTCACCCCTCCACTTT
CDR3aa: CASSLATTGAFGSPLHF

v_gene: TRBV28
d_gene: .
abundance: .
j_gene: TRBJ1-5
CDR3nt: TGTGCCAGCACCACTAACACCCCCCAGCGGCCCCAGCATTTT
CDR3aa: CASTTNTPQRPQHF

v_gene: TRBV29-1
d_gene: .
abundance: .
j_gene: TRBJ1-2
CDR3nt: TGCAGCGTTGAGGAGGGGAGGAGCTATGGCTACACCTTC
CDR3aa: CSVEEGRSYGYTF

v_gene: TRBV7-3
d_gene: .
abundance: .
j_gene: TRBJ2-6
CDR3nt: TGTGCCAGCAGCTCCCGGGACTCTGGGGCCAACGTCCTGACTTTC
CDR3aa: CASSSRDSGANVLTF

v_gene: TRBV28
d_gene: TRBD2
abundance: .
j_gene: TRBJ2-3
CDR3nt: TGTGCCAGCAATCGGGCGGGGGGGATGATACACGCGGATACGCAGTATTTT
CDR3aa: CASNRAGGMIHADTQYF

v_gene: TRBV4-2
d_gene: .
abundance: .
j_gene: TRBJ1-4
CDR3nt: TGTGCCAGCAGCCAAAACAGGGCGATCTCTAATGAAAAACTGTTTTTT
CDR3aa: CASSQNRAISNEKLFF

v_gene: TRBV30
d_gene: .
abundance: .
j_gene: TRBJ1-5
CDR3nt: TGTGCCTGGAGTATTTTGGACAGTGATCATCAGCCCCAGCATTTT
CDR3aa: CAWSILDSDHQPQHF

v_gene: TRBV18
d_gene: .
abundance: .
j_gene: TRBJ2-7
CDR3nt: TGTGCCAGCTCACCAAAGAAGAGTACTAGAGACTACGAGCAGTACTTC
CDR3aa: CASSPKKSTRDYEQYF

v_gene: TRBV3-1/TRBV3-2
d_gene: TRBD2
abundance: .
j_gene: TRBJ2-1
CDR3nt: TGTGCCAGCAGCCAAGCAACACTAGCGGGGAGTTTAGAGCAGTTCTTC
CDR3aa: CASSQATLAGSLEQFF

v_gene: TRBV7-8
d_gene: .
abundance: .
j_gene: TRBJ2-3
CDR3nt: TGTGCCAGCAGCTTATTGGCGGGGTGGGCACAAGATACGCAGTATTTT
CDR3aa: CASSLLAGWAQDTQYF

v_gene: TRBV9
d_gene: .
abundance: .
j_gene: TRBJ2-2
CDR3nt: TGTGCCAGCAGCGTTGGGCGTATCGGGGAGCTGTTTTTT
CDR3aa: CASSVGRIGELFF

v_gene: TRBV5-1
d_gene: .
abundance: once
j_gene: TRBJ1-2
CDR3nt: TGCGCCAGCAGCGAATTGAGCTATGGCTACACCTTC
CDR3aa: CASSELSYGYTF

v_gene: TRBV11-2
d_gene: TRBD2
abundance: .
j_gene: TRBJ2-1
CDR3nt: TGTGCCAGCAGCAGCGGACTAGCGGGCATATCCCACAATGAGCAGTTCTTC
CDR3aa: CASSSGLAGISHNEQFF

v_gene: TRBV5-1
d_gene: TRBD2
abundance: .
j_gene: TRBJ2-5
CDR3nt: TGCGCCAGCAGCCGGGGCGGGGGAGAGGGAGAGACCCAGTACTTC
CDR3aa: CASSRGGGEGETQYF

v_gene: TRBV6-5
d_gene: .
abundance: .
j_gene: TRBJ2-7
CDR3nt: TGTGCCAGCAGCCAAGGGGATTTTTCCTACGAGCAGTACTTC
CDR3aa: CASSQGDFSYEQYF

v_gene: TRBV7-9
d_gene: TRBD1
abundance: .
j_gene: TRBJ1-6
CDR3nt: TGTGCCAGCAGCTCAGGGGGGAGATCACCCCTCCACTTT
CDR3aa: CASSSGGRSPLHF

v_gene: TRBV5-5
d_gene: .
abundance: .
j_gene: TRBJ2-3
CDR3nt: TGTGCCAGCAGCTTGTCTGCCCAGGGGCAGTATTTT
CDR3aa: CASSLSAQGQYF

v_gene: TRBV27
d_gene: TRBD1
abundance: .
j_gene: TRBJ2-7
CDR3nt: TGTGCCAGCAGCCCGAGCCAGCAGTTTATGCCCCTAACAGGGGCAACCTACGAGCAGTACTTC
CDR3aa: CASSPSQQFMPLTGATYEQYF